These 27 T cell receptor beta chains originate from one sample sequenced in a study of blood T cell repertoires in COVID-19 (TCRdb year 2020). Receptor libraries were prepared by the immunoSEQ multiplex PCR assay. TCRdb stores this immuneACCESS table with in-frame sequences only. Part of the clones is absent; in the studies checked, under half of the shortfall reflects unresolved V genes, and no reason is known for the rest. Across this sample there are approximately 290,000 clones, with 80% to 95% seen only once. The top ten constitute more than 0.95% of the sample. The sequencing input was PBMCs or T cells enriched from blood (not recorded which). These receptors all come from a woman aged 25 to 39 who had recovered from COVID-19.

This clone showed up just once. CDR3 coding DNA: TGTGCCAGCAGTGAACGGCAGGGTTCGTGGGCGACCCAGTACTTC. Translation gives CASSERQGSWATQYF. This chain connects TRBV25-1 to TRBJ2-5, with D perhaps TRBD1 (5 bases). Trimming stripped 2 bases from V and 7 bases from J, with 17 bases between. The germline gives CDR1 MGHDK, CDR2 SYGVNS. The CDR3 extends over 15 amino acids. Together with reference TRBV25-1 and TRBJ2-5, the CDR3 gives the full variable domain: EADIYQTPRYLVIGTGKKITLECSQTMGHDKMYWYQQDPGMELHLIHYSYGVNSTEKGDLSSESTVSRIRTEHFPLTLESARPSHTSQYLCASSERQGSWATQYFGPGTRLLVL.

This chain joins TRBV9 and TRBJ2-1; TRBD2 agrees at 7 bases. This CDR3 is built from 15 residues. CDR1 is SGDLS and CDR2 is YYNGEE in the germline V gene. The V segment lost 2 bases and the J segment 5 bases; nucleotides outside the gene matches: 7. The CDR3: CASSVGGGPNNEQFF. For the CDR3, the DNA is TGTGCCAGCAGCGTTGGGGGAGGGCCAAACAATGAGCAGTTCTTC.

V is TRBV5-1 and J is TRBJ2-1, with 10 bases that match TRBD2. Germline-derived CDR1 and CDR2 are SGHRS and YFSETQ. The CDR3 has 15 residues. Germline trimming cut 7 bases from V and 9 bases from J; bases unmatched to any gene: 13. The CDR3 DNA reads TGCGCCAGCCAGTTTTATGAGCGGGAGGGAAGTGAGCAGTTCTTC. This codes for CASQFYEREGSEQFF.

The genes are TRBV7-2 and TRBJ1-4, with D possibly matching TRBD1 (6 bases). The germline V and J ends were trimmed by 5 bases and 3 bases, with 19 bases remaining between them. The V gene's germline CDR1 is SGHTA and CDR2 FQGNSA. The CDR3 covers 17 residues. CDR3 bases: TGTGCCAGCAGCCCATACCACAGGGTCGGAGCTAATGAAAAACTGTTTTTT. Translation gives CASSPYHRVGANEKLFF.

The chain combines TRBV6-4 with TRBJ2-3; D gene ambiguous. In germline, CDR1 is MRHNA, CDR2 SNTAGT. Trimming pared 4 bases from V and 0 bases from J, leaving 11 bases between. This CDR3 is built from 15 residues. CDR3 in DNA: TGTGCCAGCAGTGCAGATTGGCCTAGCACAGATACGCAGTATTTT. Amino acids: CASSADWPSTDTQYF.

The chain is built from TRBV5-6 and TRBJ1-5; TRBD1 matches 7 bases. J was trimmed by 3 bases and V by 3 bases; bases with no gene match: 3. In germline, CDR1 is SGHDT, CDR2 YYEEEE. CDR3 length: 14 residues. The CDR3 DNA follows: TGTGCCAGCAGCTCGGGACAGCCCAATCAGCCCCAGCATTTT. Protein: CASSSGQPNQPQHF.

The genes are TRBV10-3 and TRBJ1-4; D may be TRBD1 (5 bases). This CDR3 is 15 amino acids long. Germline CDR1 reads ENHRY; CDR2 reads SYGVKD. The V end lost 0 bases, the J end lost 2 bases, and 7 bases lay between the germline ends. CDR3 in amino acids: CAISESGATNEKLFF. CDR3 nucleotides: TGTGCCATCAGTGAGTCTGGGGCTACTAATGAAAAACTGTTTTTT.

This clone was counted a few times. The chain is built from TRBV14 and TRBJ2-7, with TRBD1 matching 7 bases. Germline V gives CDR1 SGHDN, CDR2 FVKESK. This CDR3 spans 14 amino acids. Trimming at V came to 3 bases and at J to 7 bases, leaving 9 bases not matched to a gene. Here the CDR3 DNA reads TGTGCCAGCAGCCACCGACAGGGAACGGAAGAGCAGTACTTC. This sequence encodes CASSHRQGTEEQYF.

The chain recombines TRBV11-2 with TRBJ2-2; D possibly corresponds to TRBD1 (6 bases). In germline, CDR1 is SGHAT, CDR2 FQNNGV. V was pared by 2 bases and J by 4 bases, with 8 bases between. The CDR3 runs to 14 residues. The CDR3 region has the DNA TGTGCCAGCAGCTTAACAGGGAGCACCGGGGAGCTGTTTTTT. Protein product: CASSLTGSTGELFF.

The genes are TRBV19 and TRBJ2-3, with 12 positions matching TRBD2. The germline gives CDR1 LNHDA, CDR2 SQIVND (reference sequence). V lost 9 bases, J lost 4 bases, and 8 bases stayed unmatched. The CDR3 loop spans 15 amino acids. Here the CDR3 DNA reads TGTGCCAGCTCCTCGGGACTAGCGGGTGCAGATACGCAGTATTTT. This codes for CASSSGLAGADTQYF.

The chain is built from TRBV19 and TRBJ1-3; weak D call: TRBD1 (6 bases). In germline, CDR1 is LNHDA, CDR2 SQIVND (reference sequence). Trimming took 1 base from V and 0 from J, leaving 13 bases between them. The length of the CDR3 is 17 residues. The CDR3 nucleotides read TGTGCCAGTAGTATAGGAGGACAGCTTCTCTCTGGAAACACCATATATTTT. Translated, it gives CASSIGGQLLSGNTIYF.

A remark on this clone: At one of its ends the junction is not consistent with the germline gene, which may arise from a read error. The chain carries TRBV7-7 and TRBJ2-5; 10 bases are shared with TRBD1. The CDR3 is made up of 15 amino acids. CDR1 is SSHAT, CDR2 FNYEAQ, per germline (reference sequence). Written as DNA, the CDR3 is TGTGCTAGCAGCTTAGGACAGGGGGGCCGGGAGACCCAGTACTTC. It is translated as CASSLGQGGRETQYF.

This chain joins TRBV7-9 and TRBJ2-1; 10 nucleotides match TRBD2. Germline-derived CDR1 and CDR2 are SEHNR and FQNEAQ (reference sequence). The CDR3 has 14 amino acids. J gave up 2 bases and V 6 bases, and 1 base lay outside the gene matches. CDR3 DNA sequence: TGTGCCAGCAGTCTAGCGGGGGCCTACAATGAGCAGTTCTTC. This codes for CASSLAGAYNEQFF.

This rearrangement joins TRBV6-5 to TRBJ2-3, with D perhaps matching TRBD1 (6 bases). The CDR3 runs to 12 residues. V lost 6 bases and J 8 bases, leaving 12 bases between the germline ends. CDR1 is MNHEY and CDR2 is SVGAGI in the germline V gene. The CDR3 sequence: CASSVQGSTQYF. DNA of the CDR3: TGTGCCAGCAGCGTTCAGGGGAGTACGCAGTATTTT.

The chain joins TRBV6-5 to TRBJ2-1; D possibly corresponds to TRBD2 (5 bases). This CDR3 comprises 15 residues. Germline V gene sequence: CDR1 MNHEY, CDR2 SVGAGI. V lost 7 bases, J lost 3 bases, and 16 bases lay in between. The CDR3 nucleotides are TGTGCCAGCACCCTCTTACCCGGGGTCTACAATGAGCAGTTCTTC. Its translation: CASTLLPGVYNEQFF.

The V call is TRBV5-6, the J call TRBJ2-2; D call uncertain. Germline V CDR1 and CDR2: SGHDT, YYEEEE. This CDR3 has 14 amino acids. V was cut by 0 bases and J by 2 bases, with 5 bases left in between. DNA for the CDR3: TGTGCCAGCAGCTTGGTCCTTAACACCGGGGAGCTGTTTTTT. It codes for CASSLVLNTGELFF.

This chain links TRBV7-9 with TRBJ2-2, with a weak D call TRBD1 (5 bases). The V gene's germline CDR1 is SEHNR and CDR2 FQNEAQ (reference sequence). The V end was cut by 2 bases, the J end by 1 base, with 8 bases between. The CDR3 consists of 15 residues. The CDR3 DNA reads TGTGCCAGCAGCTTACCCCAGGGGAACACCGGGGAGCTGTTTTTT. The encoded protein is CASSLPQGNTGELFF.

CDR3 sequence: CASSVQGRDGEKLFF. DNA of the CDR3: TGTGCCAGCAGCGTACAGGGGAGGGATGGAGAAAAACTGTTTTTT. The chain has TRBV9 and TRBJ1-4; D may be TRBD1 (6 bases). V dropped 1 base and J dropped 8 bases, with 15 bases sitting between them. The CDR3 runs 15 residues. The germline V gene encodes CDR1 SGDLS and CDR2 YYNGEE. Complete variable domain (other parts from reference TRBV9 and TRBJ1-4): DSGVTQTPKHLITATGQRVTLRCSPRSGDLSVYWYQQSLDQGLQFLIQYYNGEERAKGNILERFSAQQFPDLHSELNLSSLELGDSALYFCASSVQGRDGEKLFFGSGTQLSVL.

This chain joins TRBV24-1 and TRBJ1-1, with no clear D. The CDR3 is made up of 11 amino acids. The germline gives CDR1 KGHDR, CDR2 SFDVKD. Trimming stripped 6 bases from V and 1 base from J, with 2 bases between. The CDR3 sequence is CATSQNTEAFF. The CDR3, as DNA: TGTGCCACCAGTCAGAACACTGAAGCTTTCTTT.

The chain joins TRBV5-8 to TRBJ2-7; possibly TRBD2 for D (6 bases). Germline V gene data show CDR1 as SGHTS and CDR2 as YDEGEE. This CDR3 has 17 residues. V was clipped by 2 bases and J by 0 bases, with 18 bases between them. CDR3 amino acids: CASSLYTSPQGSYEQYF. The CDR3, as DNA: TGTGCCAGCAGCTTATATACTAGCCCACAAGGCTCCTACGAGCAGTACTTC.

This sequence joins TRBV29-1 and TRBJ2-1; D is uncertain. V gave up 7 bases and J gave up 0 bases, with 13 bases separating them. From germline, CDR1 is SQVTM and CDR2 ANQGSEA. The CDR3 runs 14 residues. The CDR3 sequence: CSGDTFGSYNEQFF. As DNA, the CDR3 is TGCAGCGGCGACACTTTCGGCTCCTACAATGAGCAGTTCTTC.

The chain employs TRBV7-2 and TRBJ2-3, with TRBD2 matching 12 bases. Germline loops: CDR1 SGHTA, CDR2 FQGNSA. The CDR3 loop spans 16 amino acids. V lost 1 base to trimming and J lost 6 bases; unmatched junction nucleotides: 5. The CDR3: CASSLVGGTSGDTQYF. The CDR3 DNA reads TGTGCCAGCAGCTTAGTCGGAGGGACTAGCGGGGATACGCAGTATTTT.

The rearrangement uses TRBV11-2 and TRBJ2-3; 13 nucleotides agree with TRBD2. V shed 5 bases and J 5 bases; nucleotides not matched to a gene: 7. The germline V gene encodes CDR1 SGHAT and CDR2 FQNNGV. The CDR3 contains 16 residues. CDR3 sequence reads: CASSPGLAGVGDTQYF. The DNA of the CDR3 is TGTGCCAGCAGCCCCGGACTAGCGGGAGTAGGAGATACGCAGTATTTT. The full variable domain, its missing parts supplied by reference TRBV11-2 and TRBJ2-3, is EAGVAQSPRYKIIEKRQSVAFWCNPISGHATLYWYQQILGQGPKLLIQFQNNGVVDDSQLPKDRFSAERLKGVDSTLKIQPAKLEDSAVYLCASSPGLAGVGDTQYFGPGTRLTVL.

The chain combines TRBV27 with TRBJ1-5, with TRBD1 identical over 10 bases. Germline loops: CDR1 MNHEY, CDR2 SMNVEV (reference sequence). V trimming: 6 bases; J trimming: 3 bases; junction bases outside the gene matches: 8. The CDR3 sequence is 16 residues long. CDR3 DNA: TGTGCCAGCAGCCGAACCGGGACAGGGGACAATCAGCCCCAGCATTTT. Amino acids: CASSRTGTGDNQPQHF.

V and J are TRBV9 and TRBJ2-1; 7 nucleotides align to TRBD2. Trimming at V came to 4 bases and at J to 7 bases, leaving 2 bases not matched to a gene. This CDR3 has 12 residues. Germline assignment: CDR1 SGDLS and CDR2 YYNGEE. CDR3: CASSFSGNEQFF. Written as DNA, the CDR3 is TGTGCCAGCAGCTTTAGCGGGAATGAGCAGTTCTTC.

This clone was detected only a few times. The V and J genes are TRBV7-3 and TRBJ2-3, with 9 bases lining up with TRBD2. The germline gives CDR1 SGHTA, CDR2 FQGTGA. Unmatched junction bases numbered 20, after V lost 4 bases and J lost 6 bases. This CDR3 has 19 residues. The CDR3 loop is CASSYATTREGRGKDTQYF. The CDR3 DNA reads as TGTGCCAGCAGCTACGCTACTACGCGGGAGGGCCGGGGTAAGGATACGCAGTATTTT.

The chain uses TRBV9 and TRBJ2-7; D call uncertain. V was trimmed by 4 bases and J by 4 bases, leaving 18 bases between them. The germline gives CDR1 SGDLS, CDR2 YYNGEE. The CDR3 spans 15 residues. The CDR3 spells CASSTTGSPLYEQYF. CDR3 sequence (DNA): TGTGCCAGCAGCACGACGGGTAGCCCTTTGTACGAGCAGTACTTC.